The present entry profiles one T cell receptor beta chain with its context. Antigen unknown. Here immunoSEQ multiplex PCR was the method, and the copy in TCRdb shows in-frame clones only, minus some. The sample comprises 2,500,000 or so clones, more than 80% of which are singletons, and 0.14% rests with the top ten. The source of the sample is a study of shared clonotypes between healthy human individuals. Background on the study: A couple of female and a few male donors aged 18 to 49 were enrolled. Study-level points and caveats: Clonotype sharing levels among donors were expected to vary with sequencing depth.

After removal of 0 bases from V and 5 bases from J, the junction contained 1 base not matched to a gene. This CDR3 has 13 residues. CDR1 is GTSNPN and CDR2 is SVGIG in the germline V gene (reference sequence). This sequence was found in a man between 18 and 35 years old in good health. The chain joins TRBV30 to TRBJ1-5; TRBD1 aligns across 7 bases. Sequences were obtained from naive CD4+ T cells sorted from blood. This sample's subset: CD45RA+ positively selected. The DNA of the CDR3 is TGTGCCTGGAGTGTACAGGGGTATCAGCCCCAGCATTTT. Protein sequence: CAWSVQGYQPQHF.